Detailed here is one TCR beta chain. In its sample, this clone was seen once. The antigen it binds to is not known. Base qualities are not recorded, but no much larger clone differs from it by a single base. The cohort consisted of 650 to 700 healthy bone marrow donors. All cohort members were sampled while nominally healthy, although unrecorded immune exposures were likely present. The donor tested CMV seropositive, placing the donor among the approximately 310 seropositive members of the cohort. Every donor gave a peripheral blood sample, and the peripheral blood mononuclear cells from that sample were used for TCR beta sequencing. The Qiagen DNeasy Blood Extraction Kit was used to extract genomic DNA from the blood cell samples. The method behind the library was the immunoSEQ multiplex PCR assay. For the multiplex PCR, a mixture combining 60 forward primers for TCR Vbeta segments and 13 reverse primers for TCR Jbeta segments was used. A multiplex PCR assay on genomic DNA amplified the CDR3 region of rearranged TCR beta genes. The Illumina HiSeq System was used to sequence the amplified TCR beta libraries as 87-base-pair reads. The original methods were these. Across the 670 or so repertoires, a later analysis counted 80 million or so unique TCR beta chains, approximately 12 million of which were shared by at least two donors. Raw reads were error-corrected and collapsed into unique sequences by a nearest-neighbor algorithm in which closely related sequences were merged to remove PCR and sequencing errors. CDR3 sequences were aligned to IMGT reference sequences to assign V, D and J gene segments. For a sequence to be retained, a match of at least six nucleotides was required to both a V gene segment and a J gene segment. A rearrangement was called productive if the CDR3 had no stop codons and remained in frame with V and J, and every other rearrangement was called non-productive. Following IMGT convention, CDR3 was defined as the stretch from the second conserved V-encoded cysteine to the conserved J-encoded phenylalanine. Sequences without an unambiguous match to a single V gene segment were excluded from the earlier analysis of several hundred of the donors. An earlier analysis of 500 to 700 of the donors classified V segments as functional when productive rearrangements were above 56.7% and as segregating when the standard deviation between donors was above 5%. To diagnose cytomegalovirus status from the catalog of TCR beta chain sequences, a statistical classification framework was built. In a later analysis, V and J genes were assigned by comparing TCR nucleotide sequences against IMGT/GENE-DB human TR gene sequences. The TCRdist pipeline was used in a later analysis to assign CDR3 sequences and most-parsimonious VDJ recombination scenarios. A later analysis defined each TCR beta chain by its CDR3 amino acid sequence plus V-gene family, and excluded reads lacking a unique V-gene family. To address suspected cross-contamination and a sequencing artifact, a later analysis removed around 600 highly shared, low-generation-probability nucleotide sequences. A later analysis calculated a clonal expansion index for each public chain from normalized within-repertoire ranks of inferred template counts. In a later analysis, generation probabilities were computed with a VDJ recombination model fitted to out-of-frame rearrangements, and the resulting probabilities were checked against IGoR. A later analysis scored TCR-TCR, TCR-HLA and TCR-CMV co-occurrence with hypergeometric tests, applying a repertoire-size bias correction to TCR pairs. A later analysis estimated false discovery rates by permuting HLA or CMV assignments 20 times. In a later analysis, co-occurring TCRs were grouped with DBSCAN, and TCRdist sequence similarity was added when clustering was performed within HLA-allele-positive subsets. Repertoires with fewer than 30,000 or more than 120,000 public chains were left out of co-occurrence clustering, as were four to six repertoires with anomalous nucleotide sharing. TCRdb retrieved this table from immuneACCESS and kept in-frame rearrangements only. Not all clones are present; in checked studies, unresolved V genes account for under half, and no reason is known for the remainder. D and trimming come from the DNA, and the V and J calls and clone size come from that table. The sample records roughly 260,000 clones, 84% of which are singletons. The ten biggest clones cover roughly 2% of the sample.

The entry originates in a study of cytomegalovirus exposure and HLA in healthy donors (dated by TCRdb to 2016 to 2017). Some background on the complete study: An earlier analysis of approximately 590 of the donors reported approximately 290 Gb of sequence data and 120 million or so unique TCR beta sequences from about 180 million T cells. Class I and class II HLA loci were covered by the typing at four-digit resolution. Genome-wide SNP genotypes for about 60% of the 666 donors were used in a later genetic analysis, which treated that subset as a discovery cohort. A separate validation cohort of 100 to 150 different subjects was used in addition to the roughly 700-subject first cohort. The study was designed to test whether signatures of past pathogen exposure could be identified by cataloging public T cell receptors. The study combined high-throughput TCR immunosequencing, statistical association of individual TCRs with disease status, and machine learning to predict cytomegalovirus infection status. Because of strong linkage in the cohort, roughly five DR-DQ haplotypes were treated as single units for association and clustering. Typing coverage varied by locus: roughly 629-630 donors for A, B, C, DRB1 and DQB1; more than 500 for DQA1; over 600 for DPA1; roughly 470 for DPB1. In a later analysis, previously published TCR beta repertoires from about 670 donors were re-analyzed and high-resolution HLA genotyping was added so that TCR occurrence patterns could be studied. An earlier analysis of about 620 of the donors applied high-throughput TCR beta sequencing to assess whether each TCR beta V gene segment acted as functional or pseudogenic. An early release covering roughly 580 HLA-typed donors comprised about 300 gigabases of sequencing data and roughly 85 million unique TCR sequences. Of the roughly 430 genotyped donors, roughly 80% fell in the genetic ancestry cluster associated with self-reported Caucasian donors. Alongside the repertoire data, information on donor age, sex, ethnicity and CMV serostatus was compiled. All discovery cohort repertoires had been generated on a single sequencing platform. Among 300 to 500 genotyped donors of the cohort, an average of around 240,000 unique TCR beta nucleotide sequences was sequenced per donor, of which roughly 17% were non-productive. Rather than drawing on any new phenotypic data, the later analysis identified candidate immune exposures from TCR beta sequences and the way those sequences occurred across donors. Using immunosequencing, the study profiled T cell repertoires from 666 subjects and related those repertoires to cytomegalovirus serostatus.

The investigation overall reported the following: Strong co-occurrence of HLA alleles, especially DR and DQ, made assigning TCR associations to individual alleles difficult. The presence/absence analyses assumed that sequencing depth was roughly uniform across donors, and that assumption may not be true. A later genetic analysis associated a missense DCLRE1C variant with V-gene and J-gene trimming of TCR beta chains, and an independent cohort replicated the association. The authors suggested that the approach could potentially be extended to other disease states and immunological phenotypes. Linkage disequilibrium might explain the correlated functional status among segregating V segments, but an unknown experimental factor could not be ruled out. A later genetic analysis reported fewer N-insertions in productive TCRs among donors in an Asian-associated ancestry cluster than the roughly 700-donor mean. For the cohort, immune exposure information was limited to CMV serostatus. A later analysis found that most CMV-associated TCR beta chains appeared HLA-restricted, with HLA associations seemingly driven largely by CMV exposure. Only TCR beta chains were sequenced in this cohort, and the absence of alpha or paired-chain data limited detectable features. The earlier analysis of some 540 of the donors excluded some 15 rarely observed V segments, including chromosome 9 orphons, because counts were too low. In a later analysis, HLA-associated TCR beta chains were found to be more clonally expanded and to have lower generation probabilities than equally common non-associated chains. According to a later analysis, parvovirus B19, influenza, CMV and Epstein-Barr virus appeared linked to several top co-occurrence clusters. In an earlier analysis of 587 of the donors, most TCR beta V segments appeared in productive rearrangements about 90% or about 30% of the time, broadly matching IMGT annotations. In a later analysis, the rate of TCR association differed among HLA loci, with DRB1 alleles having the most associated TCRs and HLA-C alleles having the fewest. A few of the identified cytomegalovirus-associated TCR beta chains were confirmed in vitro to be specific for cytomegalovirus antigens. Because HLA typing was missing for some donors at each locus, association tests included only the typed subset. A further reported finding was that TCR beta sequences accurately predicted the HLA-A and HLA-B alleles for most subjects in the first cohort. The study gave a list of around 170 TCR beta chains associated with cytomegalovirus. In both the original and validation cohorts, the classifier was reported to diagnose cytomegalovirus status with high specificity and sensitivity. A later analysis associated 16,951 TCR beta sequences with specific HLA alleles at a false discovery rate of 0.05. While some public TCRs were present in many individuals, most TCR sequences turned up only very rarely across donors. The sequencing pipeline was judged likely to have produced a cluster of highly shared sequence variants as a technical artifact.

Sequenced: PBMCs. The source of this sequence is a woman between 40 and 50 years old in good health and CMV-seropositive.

The DNA sequence is as follows: TGTGCCAGCAGCCCCTTGCCGGGACAGGGGGCGCGAGGCTACACCTTC. Protein translation: CASSPLPGQGARGYTF. The rearrangement joined TRBV11-2 to TRBJ1-2; TRBD1 agrees with 12 junctional bases. Measured from the cysteine to the phenylalanine, the CDR3 is 16 residues long. Of the read, only the CDR3 DNA is kept; its 48 bases are in frame from base 1. Unmatched junction bases come to 12, with V trimmed by 5 bases and J by 8 bases. CDR1 and CDR2 are read off the germline V gene as SGHAT and FQNNGV.